These T cell receptor beta chains were read from a single sample in a study of shared clonotypes between healthy human individuals. Sequencing used immunoSEQ multiplex PCR; TCRdb keeps in-frame clones, though not all of them. Of roughly 2.2 million clones listed, approximately 95% are singletons. Sequences were obtained from naive CD4+ T cells from PBMCs. Receptors were obtained from a man between 18 and 35 years old in good health. Some clones in this sample may be carry-over from other donors' samples. Both conserved end residues are part of each CDR3. The order of the fields is CDR3 protein, CDR3 DNA, clone size, J gene, D gene, V gene. D genes are given only for firm matches. Rows give clone size only sometimes, using once, few, many, or a class for an expanded clone.

CDR3aa: CASSLMTSGTGGQFF
CDR3nt: TGTGCCAGCAGCTTGATGACTAGCGGGACAGGGGGGCAGTTCTTC
abundance: NA
j_gene: TRBJ2-1
d_gene: NA
v_gene: TRBV7-9

CDR3aa: CASSSDGQLATEAFF
CDR3nt: TGTGCCAGCAGCTCCGACGGACAGCTGGCCACTGAAGCTTTCTTT
abundance: few
j_gene: TRBJ1-1
d_gene: NA
v_gene: TRBV5-4

CDR3aa: CASSFPSGRKDTQYF
CDR3nt: TGTGCCAGCAGCTTTCCTAGCGGGAGAAAAGATACGCAGTATTTT
abundance: NA
j_gene: TRBJ2-3
d_gene: TRBD2
v_gene: TRBV11-2

CDR3aa: CASSDSRGRNEQFF
CDR3nt: TGTGCCAGCAGTGACTCTCGCGGGAGAAATGAGCAGTTCTTC
abundance: NA
j_gene: TRBJ2-1
d_gene: TRBD2
v_gene: TRBV6-4

CDR3aa: CASSLGSAGVEKLFF
CDR3nt: TGTGCCAGCAGCTTAGGGTCTGCCGGGGTTGAAAAACTGTTTTTT
abundance: once
j_gene: TRBJ1-4
d_gene: NA
v_gene: TRBV7-9

CDR3aa: CATSRSTLDRKYF
CDR3nt: TGTGCCACCAGCAGGAGCACACTCGACAGGAAATACTTC
abundance: NA
j_gene: TRBJ2-7
d_gene: NA
v_gene: TRBV15

CDR3aa: CASSWGDSQQETQYF
CDR3nt: TGCGCCAGCAGCTGGGGGGACAGCCAACAAGAGACCCAGTACTTC
abundance: NA
j_gene: TRBJ2-5
d_gene: NA
v_gene: TRBV5-1

CDR3aa: CASSAQGSGELFF
CDR3nt: TGTGCCAGCAGCGCACAGGGATCCGGGGAGCTGTTTTTT
abundance: NA
j_gene: TRBJ2-2
d_gene: NA
v_gene: TRBV9

CDR3aa: CASSISGGGQPQHF
CDR3nt: TGTGCCAGTAGTATAAGTGGGGGGGGACAGCCCCAGCATTTT
abundance: NA
j_gene: TRBJ1-5
d_gene: NA
v_gene: TRBV19

CDR3aa: CASSPRGERYNEQFF
CDR3nt: TGCGCCAGCAGCCCCAGGGGGGAAAGATACAATGAGCAGTTCTTC
abundance: NA
j_gene: TRBJ2-1
d_gene: NA
v_gene: TRBV5-1

CDR3aa: CASSGRYGTITAYGYTF
CDR3nt: TGTGCCAGCAGTGGGCGATACGGGACAATTACCGCATATGGCTACACCTTC
abundance: NA
j_gene: TRBJ1-2
d_gene: NA
v_gene: TRBV6-1

CDR3aa: CASSGRGLTDTQYF
CDR3nt: TGTGCCAGCAGCGGGCGGGGCCTCACAGATACGCAGTATTTT
abundance: once
j_gene: TRBJ2-3
d_gene: NA
v_gene: TRBV7-9

CDR3aa: CASSTQGEETQYF
CDR3nt: TGCGCCAGCAGCACACAGGGAGAAGAGACCCAGTACTTC
abundance: NA
j_gene: TRBJ2-5
d_gene: NA
v_gene: TRBV5-1

CDR3aa: CASSLGAVYQETQYF
CDR3nt: TGTGCCAGCAGCTTGGGCGCCGTGTACCAAGAGACCCAGTACTTC
abundance: NA
j_gene: TRBJ2-5
d_gene: NA
v_gene: TRBV5-4

CDR3aa: CASREGTPNTEAFF
CDR3nt: TGTGCCAGCAGAGAGGGGACTCCGAACACTGAAGCTTTCTTT
abundance: NA
j_gene: TRBJ1-1
d_gene: NA
v_gene: TRBV6-5

CDR3aa: CASSLGGRRETQYF
CDR3nt: TGTGCCAGCAGCTTGGGCGGGAGGCGGGAGACCCAGTACTTC
abundance: NA
j_gene: TRBJ2-5
d_gene: TRBD2
v_gene: TRBV5-6

CDR3aa: CAISEGASGRKETQYF
CDR3nt: TGTGCCATCAGTGAAGGGGCTAGCGGGAGAAAAGAGACCCAGTACTTC
abundance: NA
j_gene: TRBJ2-5
d_gene: TRBD2
v_gene: TRBV10-3

CDR3aa: CASSLDRVPNEKLFF
CDR3nt: TGCGCCAGCAGCTTGGATAGGGTTCCTAATGAAAAACTGTTTTTT
abundance: NA
j_gene: TRBJ1-4
d_gene: NA
v_gene: TRBV5-1

CDR3aa: CASSSSAGAPVGTQYF
CDR3nt: TGTGCCAGCAGCTCGTCGGCGGGGGCCCCGGTTGGTACGCAGTATTTT
abundance: NA
j_gene: TRBJ2-3
d_gene: NA
v_gene: TRBV27

CDR3aa: CATSVGLLAKNIQYF
CDR3nt: TGTGCCACCAGCGTGGGTCTCCTAGCCAAAAACATTCAGTACTTC
abundance: NA
j_gene: TRBJ2-4
d_gene: NA
v_gene: TRBV10-3